This TCR beta chain stems from a study of CD8+ T cells in alopecia areata. Study-level background: Those patients who were treated received oral tofacitinib, which was given at 5 to 10 mg twice daily for moderate-to-severe alopecia areata. Severity was scored as percentage of affected scalp area in treated patients.

The CDR3 is 13 amino acids. With 5 bases removed from V and 2 bases from J, the gap between germline ends came to 9 bases. CDR1 SGHTA and CDR2 FQGTGA come from the germline V gene. RNA, once extracted, was reverse transcribed into cDNA for use as the sequencing template. Using immunoSEQ multiplex PCR, the repertoire was profiled, and TCRdb retains in-frame clones only, with some absent. The profile shows fewer than 250,000 clones, around two fifths of them singletons. Treatment defined: oral pan-JAK inhibitor, 5-10 mg twice daily. Collected material from alopecia areata patients comprised lesional scalp punch biopsies and peripheral blood.

This TCR came from a human donor with alopecia areata. Sequences were derived from CD4+ T cells sorted from blood, sampled around week 34, from a patient treated with tofacitinib. The chain uses TRBV7-3 and TRBJ1-1; no firm D call. For the CDR3, the DNA is TGTGCCAGCAGCCGAAGCTCCAACACTGAAGCTTTCTTT. Its translation is CASSRSSNTEAFF.